Each of the 32 T cell receptor beta chains below was sequenced from the same sample in a study of OX40 agonist ivuxolimab in advanced cancers. Assay used: immunoSEQ multiplex PCR; TCRdb lists only in-frame clones, some missing. The table lists 30,000 to 40,000 clones, around 89% of them singletons. Sequenced here: CD4+ or CD8+ T cells sorted from blood, sampled in a trial of the OX40 agonist ivuxolimab. Receptor source: an adult with an advanced solid tumor such as melanoma, head and neck, liver or kidney cancer.

This rearrangement joins TRBV7-9 to TRBJ2-7; D call uncertain. Trimming cost V 0 bases and J 9 bases, with 9 bases left between them. The CDR3 has 12 residues. CDR1 SEHNR and CDR2 FQNEAQ come from the germline V gene (reference sequence). The CDR3 here is CASSLAPAGQYF. The CDR3 region has the DNA TGTGCCAGCAGCTTAGCCCCCGCCGGGCAGTACTTC.

This chain links TRBV6-1 with TRBJ2-7; 12 nucleotides match TRBD1. The V gene's germline CDR1 is MNHNS and CDR2 SASEGT. The CDR3 spans 16 residues. Losses at the gene ends were 4 bases for V and 3 bases for J; bases not matched to a gene: 7. Here the CDR3 DNA reads TGTGCCAGCAGTGTGTGGGGACAGGGGGCCGACTACGAGCAGTACTTC. As protein: CASSVWGQGADYEQYF.

V and J are TRBV6-5 and TRBJ1-1, with TRBD1 as a possible D gene (5 bases). Germline CDR1 reads MNHEY; CDR2 reads SVGAGI. The CDR3 consists of 14 residues. V was trimmed by 5 bases and J by 0 bases, leaving 10 bases between them. This chain's CDR3 is CASSTGPLNTEAFF. The CDR3 DNA follows: TGTGCCAGCAGTACGGGACCCCTGAACACTGAAGCTTTCTTT.

The CDR3 nucleotides read TGTGCCAGCAGTTACTCAGGGGCGGGTGAAAAACTGTTTTTT. Translation gives CASSYSGAGEKLFF. The rearrangement links TRBV6-5 to TRBJ1-4, with D possibly matching TRBD1 (5 bases). This CDR3 contains 14 residues. In germline, CDR1 is MNHEY, CDR2 SVGAGI. V lost 0 bases and J lost 7, with 9 bases in between.

This clone appeared once. The chain has TRBV7-6 and TRBJ2-1, with 9 nucleotides matching TRBD2. The junction had 8 bases not matched to a gene; V was cut back by 1 base and J by 7 bases. The CDR3 consists of 16 residues. Germline values: CDR1 SGHVS, CDR2 FNYEAQ. This chain's CDR3 is CASSLVQREVGNEQFF. CDR3 bases: TGTGCCAGCAGCTTAGTGCAGCGGGAGGTCGGAAATGAGCAGTTCTTC.

This rearrangement joins TRBV19 to TRBJ2-7; D call uncertain. Trimming took off 4 bases at V and 1 base at J, with 5 bases between the two ends. The CDR3 runs to 12 residues. CDR1 is LNHDA and CDR2 is SQIVND in the germline V gene (reference sequence). For the CDR3, the DNA is TGTGCCAGTAGTAGTGATTCCTACGAGCAGTACTTC. Its protein is CASSSDSYEQYF.

CDR3 region: CASSPGYEQYF. DNA of the CDR3: TGTGCCAGCAGCCCCGGATACGAGCAGTACTTC. V and J are TRBV28 and TRBJ2-7; the D is unclear. The germline V gene has CDR1 MDHEN and CDR2 SYDVKM. Trimming left V 6 bases short and J 4 bases short, with 7 bases between. The CDR3 is made up of 11 amino acids.

As DNA, the CDR3 is TGTGCCAGCAGCCAAGGATCTGGGGGAGGTGTGGGCGAGCAGTACTTC. Protein sequence: CASSQGSGGGVGEQYF. This rearrangement joins TRBV4-2 to TRBJ2-7; possibly TRBD2 for D (6 bases). The germline V gene encodes CDR1 LGHNA and CDR2 YNFKEQ. The V end was cut by 1 base, the J end by 6 bases, with 19 bases between. This CDR3 spans 16 amino acids.

V is TRBV7-8 and J is TRBJ1-5; weak D call: TRBD1 (5 bases). Germline CDR1 SGHVS, CDR2 FQNEAQ. V lost 0 bases and J lost 8, with 8 bases in between. The CDR3 sequence is 13 residues long. CDR3 sequence: CASSLATGEPQHF. CDR3 sequence (DNA): TGTGCCAGCAGCTTAGCCACGGGGGAGCCCCAGCATTTT.

This chain joins TRBV10-3 and TRBJ1-3; D remains unclear. V lost 3 bases and J 0 bases, leaving 6 bases between the germline ends. The CDR3 is 14 residues long. CDR1 and CDR2 from the germline V gene are ENHRY and SYGVKD. CDR3 coding DNA: TGTGCCATCAGTGACCCCGACTCTGGAAACACCATATATTTT. Translated: CAISDPDSGNTIYF.

CDR3 nucleotide sequence: TGCGCCAGCTTGACAGGGGACTCCTACGAGCAGTACTTC. Amino acids: CASLTGDSYEQYF. The V and J genes are TRBV10-2 and TRBJ2-7, with TRBD1 matching 8 bases. Germline V CDR1 and CDR2: WSHSY, SAAADI. The V segment lost 8 bases and the J segment 0 bases; nucleotides outside the gene matches: 3. The CDR3 is made up of 13 amino acids.

This sequence joins TRBV6-6 and TRBJ2-3, with a possible D match to TRBD2 (6 bases). CDR1 MNHNY and CDR2 SVGAGI come from the germline V gene (reference sequence). This CDR3 contains 14 residues. V lost 5 bases, J lost 0 bases, and 9 bases lay in between. CDR3 bases: TGTGCCAGCAGTCGCGGGGTGAGCACAGATACGCAGTATTTT. Protein product: CASSRGVSTDTQYF.

The rearrangement joins TRBV2 to TRBJ2-2; D not resolved. Trimming cost V 2 bases and J 6 bases, with 16 bases left between them. The CDR3 contains 16 residues. Germline loops: CDR1 SNHLY, CDR2 FYNNEI. CDR3 region: CASSETVEPASGELFF. For the CDR3, the DNA is TGTGCCAGCAGTGAAACGGTGGAGCCGGCTTCCGGGGAGCTGTTTTTT.

The chain recombines TRBV27 with TRBJ1-5, with D possibly matching TRBD1 (6 bases). This CDR3 has 15 residues. Looked up from germline, CDR1 is MNHEY and CDR2 is SMNVEV (reference sequence). V was pared by 3 bases and J by 4 bases, with 13 bases between. The CDR3 reads CASSFRGTENQPQHF. The DNA of the CDR3 is TGTGCCAGCAGTTTTAGGGGGACTGAGAATCAGCCCCAGCATTTT.

The chain combines TRBV5-4 with TRBJ2-1; 7 bases align to TRBD2. CDR3 size: 16 residues. CDR1 is SGHNT, CDR2 YYREEE, per germline (reference sequence). After removal of 0 bases from V and 2 bases from J, the junction contained 5 bases not matched to a gene. The CDR3 sequence is CASSLARENTYNEQFF. DNA for the CDR3: TGTGCCAGCAGCTTGGCGCGGGAGAACACCTACAATGAGCAGTTCTTC.

V and J are TRBV2 and TRBJ2-7; D is ambiguous. The CDR3 is 11 amino acids. Germline CDR1 and CDR2: SNHLY and FYNNEI. Trimming cost V 1 base and J 3 bases, with 1 base left between them. The CDR3 DNA reads TGTGCCAGCAGTGAAGGCTACGAGCAGTACTTC. Its protein is CASSEGYEQYF.

The chain is built from TRBV5-1 and TRBJ2-5; a weak D match, TRBD1 (8 bases). The CDR3 loop spans 15 amino acids. Germline V gene sequence: CDR1 SGHRS, CDR2 YFSETQ. Trimming shortened V by 3 bases and J by 2 bases, and 14 bases separated the two germline ends. CDR3 coding DNA: TGCGCCAGCAGCTCCGAACAGGGGGGGCAAGAGACCCAGTACTTC. Residues: CASSSEQGGQETQYF. The complete variable domain, with remaining parts taken from reference TRBV5-1 and TRBJ2-5, reads KAGVTQTPRYLIKTRGQQVTLSCSPISGHRSVSWYQQTPGQGLQFLFEYFSETQRNKGNFPGRFSGRQFSNSRSEMNVSTLELGDSALYLCASSSEQGGQETQYFGPGTRLLVL.

This clone was seen just once. The chain couples TRBV7-9 to TRBJ1-1, with D perhaps matching TRBD1 (6 bases). The CDR3 has 13 amino acids. Per germline, CDR1 SEHNR and CDR2 FQNEAQ (reference sequence). Deletions cut 5 bases from V and 3 bases from J, with 10 bases between. The CDR3 sequence: CASSAQGHTEAFF. The DNA for the CDR3 is TGTGCCAGCAGCGCACAGGGTCACACTGAAGCTTTCTTT.

The chain uses TRBV27 and TRBJ2-1; 7 bases match TRBD1. Germline CDR1 reads MNHEY; CDR2 reads SMNVEV (reference sequence). This CDR3 comprises 18 residues. The ends lost 5 bases at V and 5 bases at J; junction bases unmatched: 18. Here the CDR3 DNA reads TGTGCCAGCAGTGGGGACAGCCGGGGTAACGAAATTAACAATGAGCAGTTCTTC. Protein: CASSGDSRGNEINNEQFF.

This chain joins TRBV6-1 and TRBJ2-3, with D possibly being TRBD1 or TRBD2 (5 bases each). Trimming took 8 bases from V and 6 from J, leaving 21 bases between them. There are 15 residues in the CDR3. Germline V lookup: CDR1 MNHNS, CDR2 SASEGT. CDR3 sequence (DNA): TGTGCCAGCGCCGGGGACGGGCTCAACGCGGATACGCAGTATTTT. Residues: CASAGDGLNADTQYF.

This chain joins TRBV11-2 and TRBJ2-7; 8 bases are shared with TRBD1. This CDR3 has 13 amino acids. Trimming took 5 bases from V and 6 from J; bases not matched to a gene: 6. CDR1 SGHAT and CDR2 FQNNGV come from the germline V gene. The DNA of the CDR3 is TGTGCCAGCAGCCTCTGGACAGGGAGCGAGCAGTACTTC. This encodes CASSLWTGSEQYF. Full variable domain (outside the CDR3, taken from reference TRBV11-2 and TRBJ2-7): EAGVAQSPRYKIIEKRQSVAFWCNPISGHATLYWYQQILGQGPKLLIQFQNNGVVDDSQLPKDRFSAERLKGVDSTLKIQPAKLEDSAVYLCASSLWTGSEQYFGPGTRLTVT.

The J gene is TRBJ2-1, the V gene TRBV4-1, with TRBD1 matching 10 bases. CDR3 length equals 15 residues. Germline lookup yields CDR1 MGHRA and CDR2 YSYEKL. Germline trimming cut 2 bases from V and 5 bases from J; bases unmatched to any gene: 3. The DNA of the CDR3 is TGCGCCAGCAGCCAAAAGGGGACAGGGGACAATGAGCAGTTCTTC. Translation: CASSQKGTGDNEQFF.

In DNA form, the CDR3 reads TGTGCCAGTAGTAAGGCACCCGGAGGCAATCAGCCCCAGCATTTT. The encoded protein is CASSKAPGGNQPQHF. The genes are TRBV19 and TRBJ1-5; no definite D call. This CDR3 region has 15 residues. V shed 4 bases and J shed 2 bases, with 12 bases lying between them. The germline V gene has CDR1 LNHDA and CDR2 SQIVND (reference sequence).

The chain combines TRBV4-1 with TRBJ1-1, with D perhaps TRBD1 (6 bases). Germline V gene data show CDR1 as MGHRA and CDR2 as YSYEKL. The CDR3 consists of 14 residues. Trimming left V 1 base short and J 3 bases short, with 9 bases between. The CDR3 loop is CASSQARGDTEAFF. The DNA for the CDR3 is TGCGCCAGCAGCCAAGCTAGGGGGGACACTGAAGCTTTCTTT.

The chain combines TRBV30 with TRBJ2-2; D is uncertain. The CDR3 covers 12 residues. From germline, CDR1 is GTSNPN and CDR2 SVGIG (reference sequence). The V end lost 4 bases, the J end lost 4 bases, and 7 bases lay between the germline ends. CDR3 sequence (DNA): TGTGCCTGGATTAGGGCCACCGGGGAGCTGTTTTTT. Residues: CAWIRATGELFF.

This chain uses TRBV6-5 with TRBJ1-2, with unresolved D. V gave up 5 bases and J gave up 8 bases, with 9 bases separating them. CDR3 length: 11 residues. In germline, CDR1 is MNHEY, CDR2 SVGAGI. The CDR3 nucleotides are TGTGCCAGCAGTCTACTCGGGGGCTACACCTTC. It codes for CASSLLGGYTF.

V and J are TRBV5-1 and TRBJ2-7; 9 nucleotides line up with TRBD2. The CDR3 runs 15 residues. J was trimmed by 4 bases and V by 0 bases; bases with no gene match: 5. Germline CDR1 SGHRS, CDR2 YFSETQ. This chain's CDR3 is CASSLVPSGIYEQYF. In DNA form, the CDR3 reads TGCGCCAGCAGCTTGGTCCCTAGCGGGATTTACGAGCAGTACTTC. The full variable domain, rest sourced from reference TRBV5-1 and TRBJ2-7, is KAGVTQTPRYLIKTRGQQVTLSCSPISGHRSVSWYQQTPGQGLQFLFEYFSETQRNKGNFPGRFSGRQFSNSRSEMNVSTLELGDSALYLCASSLVPSGIYEQYFGPGTRLTVT.

Only one count was recorded for this clone. The gene calls are TRBV6-5 and TRBJ2-7; D may correspond to TRBD1 or TRBD2 (7 bases each). V gave up 4 bases and J gave up 6 bases, with 10 bases separating them. This CDR3 comprises 12 residues. Germline CDR1 and CDR2: MNHEY and SVGAGI. The CDR3 DNA reads as TGTGCCAGCAGTTCAGGGGGGGTCGAGCAGTACTTC. Amino acid sequence: CASSSGGVEQYF.

The V and J genes are TRBV6-6 and TRBJ1-1; no clear D gene. The CDR3 covers 13 residues. V lost 5 bases and J 3 bases, leaving 10 bases between the germline ends. Germline values: CDR1 MNHNY, CDR2 SVGAGI (reference sequence). CDR3 sequence (DNA): TGTGCCAGCAGTCCCCTGCCGGACACTGAAGCTTTCTTT. Amino acid sequence: CASSPLPDTEAFF.

The V gene is TRBV7-9, the J gene TRBJ1-2; D call uncertain. This CDR3 region has 15 residues. Germline V gene data show CDR1 as SEHNR and CDR2 as FQNEAQ (reference sequence). V lost 3 bases and J 6 bases, leaving 17 bases between the germline ends. The CDR3 sequence: CASSFDRTSSNGYTF. DNA for the CDR3: TGTGCCAGCAGCTTTGACCGGACCTCCTCCAATGGCTACACCTTC.

The gene calls are TRBV5-6 and TRBJ2-7, with D hard to call. The CDR3 extends over 12 amino acids. CDR1 is SGHDT and CDR2 is YYEEEE in the germline V gene. The ends were cut back, 3 bases at V and 6 bases at J, with 10 bases in the middle. The CDR3 nucleotides read TGTGCCAGCAGCTGGGGTGGTGGCGAGCAGTACTTC. Its translation is CASSWGGGEQYF.

The CDR3 DNA reads TGTGCCAGTAGTACCGACAGGCCCTCTGGAAACACCATATATTTT. Its protein is CASSTDRPSGNTIYF. The J gene is TRBJ1-3, the V gene TRBV19, with a weak D call TRBD1 (6 bases). The CDR3 totals 15 residues. In germline, CDR1 is LNHDA, CDR2 SQIVND (reference sequence). V was pared by 4 bases and J by 0 bases, with 10 bases between.